These 14 T cell receptor beta chains originate from one sample sequenced in a study of blood T cell repertoires in COVID-19. TCRdb keeps only in-frame clones here, not all; method: immunoSEQ multiplex PCR. The repertoire holds 50,000 to 70,000 clones, with around 87% as singletons. The sequencing sample was made of peripheral blood. The receptors were sampled from a human donor with active COVID-19. The donor label of this sample is uncertain.

This clone was detected a few times. This chain uses TRBV28 with TRBJ1-6, with a tentative D call TRBD1 (5 bases). Germline V CDR1 and CDR2: MDHEN, SYDVKM. Trimming took 8 bases from V and 0 from J, leaving 14 bases between them. The CDR3 runs 16 residues. DNA for the CDR3: TGTGCCAGCGGAAAGACAGCCAGCTCCTATAATTCACCCCTCCACTTT. Translating gives CASGKTASSYNSPLHF.

The rearrangement uses TRBV30 and TRBJ1-2; 7 nucleotides agree with TRBD1. This CDR3 has 14 amino acids. Germline lookup yields CDR1 GTSNPN and CDR2 SVGIG (reference sequence). V lost 0 bases to trimming and J lost 7 bases; unmatched junction nucleotides: 8. In DNA, the CDR3 is TGTGCCTGGAGTGTACACAGGGGCCAGGGTGGCTACACCTTC. Translation gives CAWSVHRGQGGYTF.

This clone was observed once. The V and J genes are TRBV9 and TRBJ2-7; perhaps TRBD2 as D (6 bases). The CDR3 is 14 amino acids. V shed 0 bases and J shed 5 bases, with 12 bases lying between them. CDR1 and CDR2 (germline): SGDLS, YYNGEE. The CDR3 DNA reads TGTGCCAGCAGCGTAGCCCGGGGGTCGGACGAGCAGTACTTC. Amino acid sequence: CASSVARGSDEQYF.

This clone has a handful of counts. V gene TRBV5-1 combines with J gene TRBJ2-7; TRBD2 might be the D (6 bases). This CDR3 has 16 residues. The V and J ends lost 1 base and 6 bases respectively, with 20 bases between them. Germline loops: CDR1 SGHRS, CDR2 YFSETQ. CDR3 residues: CASSLLGQGLLIEQYF. For the CDR3, the DNA is TGCGCCAGCAGCTTGCTCGGTCAGGGACTCCTCATCGAGCAGTACTTC.

The chain links TRBV7-8 to TRBJ2-1; 11 nucleotides align to TRBD2. CDR1 and CDR2 from the germline V gene are SGHVS and FQNEAQ. Trimming at V came to 1 base and at J to 3 bases, leaving 8 bases not matched to a gene. This CDR3 has 18 amino acids. The CDR3 nucleotides are TGTGCCAGCAGCTTAGAATTATTAGCGGGGGGGCGCTACAATGAGCAGTTCTTC. It encodes CASSLELLAGGRYNEQFF.

This clone is judged medium-sized. This CDR3 reads CSVDISGSGNTIYF. For the CDR3, the DNA is TGCAGCGTTGATATCTCAGGCTCTGGAAACACCATATATTTT. The chain has TRBV29-1 and TRBJ1-3, with D uncertain. The length of the CDR3 is 14 residues. With 3 bases removed from V and 0 bases from J, the gap between germline ends came to 9 bases. Germline loops: CDR1 SQVTM, CDR2 ANQGSEA.

This chain uses TRBV9 with TRBJ2-1, with 9 bases fitting TRBD2. V lost 3 bases, J lost 0 bases, and 4 bases stayed unmatched. This CDR3 is built from 16 residues. Germline values: CDR1 SGDLS, CDR2 YYNGEE. CDR3 sequence reads: CASSAISGSSYNEQFF. The CDR3 bases are TGTGCCAGCAGCGCCATTAGCGGGAGCTCCTACAATGAGCAGTTCTTC.

The V gene is TRBV6-5, the J gene TRBJ1-6, with D perhaps TRBD1 (6 bases). CDR3 length: 14 residues. The V and J ends lost 6 bases and 9 bases respectively, with 15 bases between them. Germline assignment: CDR1 MNHEY and CDR2 SVGAGI. The chain's CDR3 is CASRMAGVVSPLHF. In nucleotides, the CDR3 is TGTGCCAGCAGGATGGCAGGGGTGGTTTCACCCCTCCACTTT.

The chain has TRBV6-5 and TRBJ1-1; D uncertain. The CDR3 sequence is 12 residues long. The V end was cut by 8 bases, the J end by 0 bases, with 7 bases between. Germline lookup yields CDR1 MNHEY and CDR2 SVGAGI. CDR3 sequence reads: CASGTLNTEAFF. Written as DNA, the CDR3 is TGTGCCAGCGGCACCTTGAACACTGAAGCTTTCTTT.

The rearrangement joins TRBV3-1 (or the pseudogene TRBV3-2) to TRBJ2-5, with TRBD2 as a possible D gene (6 bases). The CDR3 contains 13 residues. Trimming took 2 bases from V and 5 from J, leaving 9 bases between them. Germline V lookup: CDR1 LGHDT, CDR2 YNNKEL (reference sequence). The CDR3 spells CASSQRGSETQYF. The CDR3 DNA is TGTGCCAGCAGCCAACGGGGGTCGGAGACCCAGTACTTC.

The chain combines TRBV7-2 with TRBJ2-5, with 8 bases fitting TRBD2. V trimming: 5 bases; J trimming: 1 base; junction bases outside the gene matches: 12. The CDR3 runs 17 residues. Germline CDR1 is SGHTA and CDR2 is FQGNSA. CDR3 nucleotide sequence: TGTGCCAGCAGCCCGGTGGGTAGCGGGATAGGCCAAGAGACCCAGTACTTC. Protein sequence: CASSPVGSGIGQETQYF.

Here the CDR3 DNA reads TGTGCCAGCAGTCTCGGGGAATCGGATACGCAGTATTTT. Protein sequence: CASSLGESDTQYF. The chain links TRBV2 to TRBJ2-3; D perhaps matches TRBD2 (5 bases). Germline V lookup: CDR1 SNHLY, CDR2 FYNNEI. Deletions cut 5 bases from V and 6 bases from J, with 12 bases between. CDR3 length: 13 amino acids.

The rearrangement uses TRBV11-1 and TRBJ1-1, with TRBD1 identical over 10 bases. Trimming took 6 bases from V and 4 from J; bases not matched to a gene: 2. The CDR3 spans 13 residues. The germline V gene has CDR1 SGHAT and CDR2 FQDESV (reference sequence). The CDR3: CASSRTGGTEAFF. The CDR3 nucleotides are TGTGCCAGCAGTAGGACAGGGGGCACTGAAGCTTTCTTT.

V and J are TRBV5-4 and TRBJ1-1; no definite D call. The CDR3 has 14 residues. Trimming removed 2 bases from V and 3 bases from J, with 11 bases in between. Germline values: CDR1 SGHNT, CDR2 YYREEE (reference sequence). The CDR3 DNA reads as TGTGCCAGCAGCTTAAAAGGAGCCTACACTGAAGCTTTCTTT. Translating it yields CASSLKGAYTEAFF.